This T cell receptor (beta chain) was captured in a study of Graves' ophthalmopathy and Graves' hyperthyroidism (dated by TCRdb to 2017 to 2018). Concerning the study at large: Peripheral blood was collected at initial diagnosis, prior to any treatment. TCR beta repertoire signatures were used to distinguish Graves' ophthalmopathy from Graves' hyperthyroidism and to predict progression to ophthalmopathy. In total, around 140 blood samples were TCR-sequenced: roughly 45 ophthalmopathy, around 75 hyperthyroidism and approximately 17 hyperthyroidism-to-ophthalmopathy patients. To explore V-J signatures that separate ophthalmopathy from hyperthyroidism, a discovery set of about a hundred patients was enrolled, consisting of 40 to 45 with ophthalmopathy and approximately 57 with stable hyperthyroidism. An independent validation cohort comprised around 20 hyperthyroidism patients and some 16 patients who later progressed from hyperthyroidism to ophthalmopathy. In roughly 6 hyperthyroidism patients, T-cell repertoires of thyroid tissue and blood were compared. After sampling, hyperthyroidism patients received methimazole starting at 30 mg daily, and ophthalmopathy patients received high-dose intravenous methylprednisolone. The 100 discovery patients were randomly split 7:3 into training and test sets.

Ophthalmopathy patients had moderately to severely active disease, Clinical Activity Score of at least 3, NOSPECS grade of at least 4, and disease duration under 3 months. Patients were excluded if they had other autoimmune diseases, uncontrolled infections, pregnancy or lactation. Diagnosis relied on clinical symptoms, serum thyroxine, TRAb, thyroid ultrasound and orbital computed tomography. PBMCs were isolated from about 10 ml of fresh peripheral blood by Ficoll-Paque density gradient centrifugation. Total RNA was extracted using Trizol reagent, and RNA quality was checked on an Agilent 2100 Bioanalyzer. Summary of the overall study and its limitations: Most expanded thyroid clonotypes with a frequency above 0.001 also appeared in blood, which suggests that blood repertoires may reflect the immune response in the thyroid. In validation, the model predicted ophthalmopathy progression with about 70% sensitivity and around 72% specificity; 12 predicted patients were CT-confirmed with GO in a median of around 6 months. No statistical method was used to predetermine the sample size, and group allocation was not hidden from the investigators. In cross-validation, the 13-signature model distinguished ophthalmopathy from stable hyperthyroidism with 87.88% sensitivity and about 81% specificity, while in the test set the corresponding values were about 80% and 75%.

This clonotype was observed many times. Its antigen has not been determined. There are no base qualities to consult, and no much larger clone falls within one base. V and J lose 0 bases and 2 bases, and a span of 4 bases separates them. The CDR3 contains 13 residues, cysteine and phenylalanine counted. CDR3 DNA is the only sequence kept; it has 39 bases, read in frame from the first base. CDR1 and CDR2, looked up from the germline V gene (reference sequence), are LNHDA and SQIVND. For repertoire sequencing, TCR beta CDR3 regions were amplified from RNA transcripts. The first round was an RT-PCR using HTBI primers with the Qiagen OneStep RT-PCR kit, and this first round was followed by a second-round multiplex PCR, then size selection and purification. Sequencing of the libraries was carried out on an Illumina HiSeq2000 in paired-end mode with 100 bp reads. The original pipeline was this. SOAPnuke was used for read processing, and reads with adapters, uncalled bases, a mean Phred below 15, or no exact constant-primer or identifier match were discarded. COPE v1.2.5 was used to merge the high-quality paired reads. Each unique nucleotide sequence was treated as a clonotype, and MiTCR v1.1 was used to align the clonotypes to the IMGT TRB V, D and J references. The analysis was limited to V-J combinations with a frequency above 0.0001, which together covered about 99% of repertoires. A TCR clonal expansion and chaos score per V-J combination was defined as the ratio of F50 clonal expansion to chaos observed in the TCRdist matrix. Welch's t-statistics and random forest were used to reduce features to about 14 V-J combinations, which were fed into a naive Bayes classifier. Thyroid-blood repertoire similarity was quantified with the Morisita-Horn index. TCRdb itself trimmed the public reads at Q25 with fastp, ran MiXCR and retained productive beta chains. All rows with the same CDR3 protein become a single entry with the most common DNA and genes. TCRdb, not the authors, supplied the V and J calls. A total of about 400,000 distinct CDR3 sequences appear in this sample, roughly 18% of them only once. Clones ranked in the top ten supply 1.6% of the sample.

The chain uses TRBV19 and TRBJ1-2, with the D gene too uncertain to name. Specimen: peripheral blood. The sequence came from a woman aged 18-35 years with Graves' ophthalmopathy. Donor details come from another sample of the same person, matched by shared clones. In nucleotides, the sequence is TGTGCCAGTAGTATAGAGTCAAACTATGGCTACACCTTC. The resulting protein is CASSIESNYGYTF.